Here is one T cell receptor (beta chain) with its context. The source of the sample is a study of T cell changes during pregnancy in multiple sclerosis. Generated by immunoSEQ multiplex PCR, the TCRdb table keeps only in-frame clones and is missing some. The sample contains 60,000 to 75,000 clones, about 90% of which appear only once. CDR1 and CDR2 (germline): SEHNR, FQNEAQ (reference sequence). This CDR3 has 15 amino acids. The J segment lost 4 bases and the V segment lost 5 bases, leaving 6 bases of the junction unmatched. The chain joins TRBV7-9 to TRBJ2-7; TRBD2 agrees at 12 bases. The sequence derives from a female donor with multiple sclerosis, enrolled in a pregnancy study. The sequenced sample was peripheral blood, obtained after pregnancy. CDR3 nucleotides: TGTGCCAGCAGCGCCCCACTAGCGGGGGGATACGAGCAGTACTTC. Residues: CASSAPLAGGYEQYF. Full variable domain (missing parts from reference TRBV7-9 and TRBJ2-7): DTGVSQNPRHKITKRGQNVTFRCDPISEHNRLYWYRQTLGQGPEFLTYFQNEAQLEKSRLLSDRFSAERPKGSFSTLEIQRTEQGDSAMYLCASSAPLAGGYEQYFGPGTRLTVT.